This T cell receptor beta chain was documented in a study of T cell responses to AZD1222 COVID-19 vaccine. Regarding the study as a whole: Among vaccine-associated CD4 TCRs, coverage spanned spike, with dominance at 160-218 and 743-854.

As for this clone: Its target is not known.

Assay: immunoSEQ multiplex PCR; the TCRdb copy retains only in-frame clones and omits some. Of 95,000 to 150,000 clones listed, about nine tenths were seen once; the top ten hold less than 4.5%. This CDR3 contains 20 residues. Germline assignment: CDR1 MNHGY and CDR2 SVAAGI. Trimming removed 4 bases from V and 3 bases from J; junction bases left unmatched: 23. The chain joins TRBV6-9 to TRBJ1-1, with 7 bases that match TRBD1. The sequence came from an adult in good health. The sample here was peripheral blood, taken on day 0 of AZD1222 vaccination. The CDR3 spells CASSSPLDRPLVLKDTEAFF. DNA for the CDR3: TGTGCCAGCAGTTCACCTCTGGACAGGCCGTTGGTATTGAAGGACACTGAAGCTTTCTTT.